This entry is about one T cell receptor beta chain. Its antigen is currently unknown. The data were produced by immunoSEQ multiplex PCR, yet TCRdb's version contains in-frame clones alone and is incomplete. The repertoire holds 35,000 to 40,000 clones, with around 38% as singletons. Germline CDR1 is GTSNPN and CDR2 is SVGIG (reference sequence). V was clipped by 5 bases and J by 5 bases, with 12 bases between them. The CDR3 runs 12 residues. The data belong to a study of neoadjuvant anti-PD-1 for oral cavity cancer. Time point in this sample: after neoadjuvant nivolumab, at surgical resection. Patients were newly diagnosed with stage II-IVA oral cavity squamous cell carcinoma without prior systemic or radiation treatment. General study findings and limits: Higher pretreatment blood Treg/Th17 ratios correlated with higher pretreatment blood and lower post-treatment tumor TCRbeta clonality.

V is TRBV30 and J is TRBJ2-5; the D gene is possibly TRBD1 (5 bases). This sequence was found in a person aged 35 to 85 with oral cavity squamous cell carcinoma. Sequenced here: tumor tissue, sampled after nivolumab (anti-PD-1) treatment. CDR3 amino acids: CAWGHWGETQYF. For the CDR3, the DNA is TGTGCCTGGGGACATTGGGGCGAGACCCAGTACTTC.